Listed below are T cell receptor beta chains from one sample, sequenced in a study of blood T cell repertoires in COVID-19. The assay was immunoSEQ multiplex PCR, and TCRdb's table has in-frame clones only and misses some. The table records 450,000 to 500,000 clones, 80% to 90% of them present only once. The sequencing sample was made of peripheral blood. All receptors derive from a human donor in a cohort sampled during active COVID-19. CDR3s include the opening cysteine and the closing phenylalanine or tryptophan. Size tells how often a clone was seen (once, few, many) or the class of an expanded clone, and some rows leave it out.

j_gene: TRBJ1-6; v_gene: TRBV4-3; abundance: .; CDR3aa: CASSQAAGYNSPLHF
j_gene: TRBJ2-3; v_gene: TRBV7-2; abundance: .; CDR3aa: CASSPRVLSTDTQYF
j_gene: TRBJ2-3; v_gene: TRBV28; abundance: .; CDR3aa: CASTTLGLARGYRATDTQYF
j_gene: TRBJ1-5; v_gene: TRBV6-5; abundance: .; CDR3aa: CASRGTVNQPQHF
j_gene: TRBJ2-1; v_gene: TRBV7-9; abundance: .; CDR3aa: CASSSPSGLSYNEQFF
j_gene: TRBJ1-2; v_gene: TRBV5-1; abundance: few; CDR3aa: CASSNRTGTGMGYTF
j_gene: TRBJ2-3; v_gene: TRBV7-2; abundance: .; CDR3aa: CASSLGAGFTDTQYF
j_gene: TRBJ2-7; v_gene: TRBV7-9; abundance: .; CDR3aa: CASSSPTGGVLF
j_gene: TRBJ1-3; v_gene: TRBV30; abundance: .; CDR3aa: CAWSASGSGNTIYF
j_gene: TRBJ2-5; v_gene: TRBV6-1; abundance: .; CDR3aa: CASSEAPSLAGGETQYF
j_gene: TRBJ2-2; v_gene: TRBV12-5; abundance: .; CDR3aa: CASGFKAGGPDTGELFF
j_gene: TRBJ2-7; v_gene: TRBV5-4; abundance: .; CDR3aa: CASSEDGLAAEQYF
j_gene: TRBJ1-1; v_gene: TRBV19; abundance: .; CDR3aa: CASSPRQGPGNTEAFF
j_gene: TRBJ1-2; v_gene: TRBV29-1; abundance: .; CDR3aa: CSVGRGNYGYTF
j_gene: TRBJ2-7; v_gene: TRBV28; abundance: .; CDR3aa: CASTTLQYEQYF
j_gene: TRBJ2-6; v_gene: TRBV25-1; abundance: .; CDR3aa: CASKTGLSGANVLTF
j_gene: TRBJ2-2; v_gene: TRBV7-7; abundance: .; CDR3aa: CASSLTGGDTGELFF